This T cell receptor beta chain appears in the sequencing data of a study of blood T cells in healthy people across ages. Sample-barcoded 5' priming and a J-beta primer mix drove a second PCR of roughly 7 to 11 cycles. The authors tagged each cDNA molecule using a template-switch adaptor with 12 random nucleotides. One entry per CDR3 protein results from TCRdb running MiXCR on the 5' RACE reads. The data contain around 1,500,000 distinct CDR3 sequences, 28% of them singletons. This clonotype was recorded many times. The CDR3 has 13 residues. Germline assignment: CDR1 SGHAT and CDR2 FQDESV (reference sequence). V shed 2 bases and J shed 1 base, with 5 bases lying between them. Donors were systemically healthy Caucasian individuals from Russia aged about 6 to 95 years. Total RNA was isolated from each sample in quantities of at least 5.5 micrograms.

The chain employs TRBV11-1 and TRBJ1-2; no clear D gene. The material sequenced was blood. This sequence was found in a woman younger than 45 in good health. In nucleotides, the CDR3 is TGTGCCAGCAGCTTAAACATTAACTATGGCTACACCTTC. This codes for CASSLNINYGYTF.